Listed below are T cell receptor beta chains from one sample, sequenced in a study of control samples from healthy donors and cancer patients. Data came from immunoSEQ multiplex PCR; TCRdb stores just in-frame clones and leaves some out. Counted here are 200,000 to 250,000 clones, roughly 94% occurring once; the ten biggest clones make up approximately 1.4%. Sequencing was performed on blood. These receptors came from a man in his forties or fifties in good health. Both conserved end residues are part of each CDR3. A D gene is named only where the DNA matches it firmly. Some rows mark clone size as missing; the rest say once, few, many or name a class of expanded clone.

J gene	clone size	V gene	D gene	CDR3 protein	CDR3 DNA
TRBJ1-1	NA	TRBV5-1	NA	CASSLGSVNTEAFF	TGCGCCAGCAGCTTGGGCTCCGTAAACACTGAAGCTTTCTTT
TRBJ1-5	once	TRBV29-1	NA	CSVGDQSNQPQHF	TGCAGCGTTGGGGATCAAAGCAATCAGCCCCAGCATTTT
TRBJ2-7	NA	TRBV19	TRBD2	CASSVSRTSGPYEQYF	TGTGCCAGTAGTGTATCAAGGACTAGCGGGCCCTACGAGCAGTACTTC
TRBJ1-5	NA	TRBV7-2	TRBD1	CARYKGGRGNQPQHF	TGTGCCAGGTATAAAGGGGGCAGGGGCAATCAGCCCCAGCATTTT
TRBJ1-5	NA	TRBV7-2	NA	CASSSKADQPQHF	TGTGCCAGCAGTAGTAAGGCAGATCAGCCCCAGCATTTT
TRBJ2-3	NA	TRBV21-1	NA	CASSKIFRFGYF	TGTGCCAGCAGCAAAATCTTCCGGTTTGGGTATTTT
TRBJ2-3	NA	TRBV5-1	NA	CASSLGQTDTQYF	TGCGCCAGCAGCCTTGGACAGACAGATACGCAGTATTTT
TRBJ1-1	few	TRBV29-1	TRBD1	CSAAGTANTEAFF	TGCAGCGCTGCGGGGACAGCGAACACTGAAGCTTTCTTT
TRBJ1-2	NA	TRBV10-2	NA	CASSENADYGYTF	TGCGCCAGCAGTGAAAACGCGGACTATGGCTACACCTTC
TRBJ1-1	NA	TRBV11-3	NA	CASSLLGGSTEAFF	TGTGCCAGCAGTTTGCTAGGGGGGAGTACTGAAGCTTTCTTT
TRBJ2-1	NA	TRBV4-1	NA	CASSHDRGRGFLPNEQFF	TGCGCCAGCAGCCATGATAGGGGCAGGGGATTCTTACCCAATGAGCAGTTCTTC
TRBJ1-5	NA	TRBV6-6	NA	CASSFPGTEQPQHF	TGTGCCAGCAGTTTCCCAGGGACGGAGCAGCCCCAGCATTTT
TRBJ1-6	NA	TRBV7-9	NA	CASSLEGPYNSPLHF	TGTGCCAGCAGCTTAGAGGGACCGTATAATTCACCCCTCCACTTT
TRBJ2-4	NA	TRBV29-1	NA	CSVEDPLGRKNIQYF	TGCAGCGTTGAAGATCCCCTCGGGCGGAAAAACATTCAGTACTTC
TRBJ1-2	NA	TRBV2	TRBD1	CASSLAGTGIYGYTF	TGTGCCAGTTCTCTAGCAGGGACAGGGATCTATGGCTACACCTTC
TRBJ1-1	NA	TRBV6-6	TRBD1	CASSKSGTGPTEAFF	TGTGCCAGCAGTAAGTCCGGGACAGGGCCCACTGAAGCTTTCTTT
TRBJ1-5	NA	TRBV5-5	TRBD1	CASSLVPGGSNQPQHF	TGTGCCAGCAGCTTGGTACCAGGGGGGAGTAATCAGCCCCAGCATTTT
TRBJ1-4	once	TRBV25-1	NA	CASSEDKYNEKLFF	TGTGCCAGCAGTGAAGACAAGTATAATGAAAAACTGTTTTTT
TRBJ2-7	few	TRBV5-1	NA	CASSLVPTGYEQYF	TGCGCCAGCAGCTTGGTTCCGACGGGCTACGAGCAGTACTTC
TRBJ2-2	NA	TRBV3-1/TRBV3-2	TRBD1	CASSPWAGQGRTGELFF	TGTGCCAGCAGCCCCTGGGCGGGACAGGGAAGGACCGGGGAGCTGTTTTTT
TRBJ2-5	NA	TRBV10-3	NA	CAISGTGGEAQYF	TGTGCCATCAGTGGGACGGGGGGCGAAGCCCAGTACTTC
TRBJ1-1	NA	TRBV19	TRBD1	CASRGTGGNTEAFF	TGTGCCAGTAGAGGTACAGGGGGGAACACTGAAGCTTTCTTT